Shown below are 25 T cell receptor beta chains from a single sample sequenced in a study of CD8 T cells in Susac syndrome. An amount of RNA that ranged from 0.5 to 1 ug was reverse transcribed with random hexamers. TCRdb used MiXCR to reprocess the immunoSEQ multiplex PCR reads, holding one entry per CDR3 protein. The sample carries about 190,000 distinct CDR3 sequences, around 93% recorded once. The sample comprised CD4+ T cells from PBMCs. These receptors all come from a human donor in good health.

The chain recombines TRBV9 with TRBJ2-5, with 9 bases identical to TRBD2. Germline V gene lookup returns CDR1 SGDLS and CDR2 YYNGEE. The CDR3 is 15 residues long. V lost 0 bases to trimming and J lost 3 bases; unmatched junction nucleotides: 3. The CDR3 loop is CASSVEAGGKETQYF. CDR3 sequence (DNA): TGTGCCAGCAGCGTAGAAGCGGGGGGAAAAGAGACCCAGTACTTC. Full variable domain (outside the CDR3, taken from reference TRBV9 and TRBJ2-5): DSGVTQTPKHLITATGQRVTLRCSPRSGDLSVYWYQQSLDQGLQFLIQYYNGEERAKGNILERFSAQQFPDLHSELNLSSLELGDSALYFCASSVEAGGKETQYFGPGTRLLVL.

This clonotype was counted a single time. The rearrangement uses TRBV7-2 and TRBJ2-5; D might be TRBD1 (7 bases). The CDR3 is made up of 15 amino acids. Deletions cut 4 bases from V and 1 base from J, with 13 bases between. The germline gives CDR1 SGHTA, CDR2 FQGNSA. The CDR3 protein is CASSSYRGGQETQYF. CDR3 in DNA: TGTGCCAGCAGCTCTTACAGGGGAGGCCAAGAGACCCAGTACTTC. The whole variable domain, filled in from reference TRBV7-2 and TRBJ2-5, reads GAGVSQSPSNKVTEKGKDVELRCDPISGHTALYWYRQSLGQGLEFLIYFQGNSAPDKSGLPSDRFSAERTGGSVSTLTIQRTQQEDSAVYLCASSSYRGGQETQYFGPGTRLLVL.

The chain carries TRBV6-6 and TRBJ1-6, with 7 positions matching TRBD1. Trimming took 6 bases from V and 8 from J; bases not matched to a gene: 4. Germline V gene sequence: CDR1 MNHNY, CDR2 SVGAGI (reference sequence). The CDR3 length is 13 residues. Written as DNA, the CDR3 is TGTGCCAGCAGGAGACAGGGAGATTCACCCCTCCACTTT. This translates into CASRRQGDSPLHF.

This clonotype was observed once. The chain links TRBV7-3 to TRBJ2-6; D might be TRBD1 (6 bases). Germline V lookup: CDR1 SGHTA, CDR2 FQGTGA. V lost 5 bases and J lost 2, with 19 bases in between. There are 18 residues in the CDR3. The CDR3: CASSPVSPGTTGANVLTF. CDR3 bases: TGTGCCAGCAGCCCCGTATCCCCCGGGACAACTGGGGCCAACGTCCTGACTTTC.

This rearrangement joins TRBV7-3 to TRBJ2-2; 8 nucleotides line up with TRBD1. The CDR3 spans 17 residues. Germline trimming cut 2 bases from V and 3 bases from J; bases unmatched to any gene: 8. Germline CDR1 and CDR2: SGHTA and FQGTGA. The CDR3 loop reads CASSLGIGTGDTGELFF. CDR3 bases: TGTGCCAGCAGCTTAGGGATAGGGACAGGCGACACCGGGGAGCTGTTTTTT.

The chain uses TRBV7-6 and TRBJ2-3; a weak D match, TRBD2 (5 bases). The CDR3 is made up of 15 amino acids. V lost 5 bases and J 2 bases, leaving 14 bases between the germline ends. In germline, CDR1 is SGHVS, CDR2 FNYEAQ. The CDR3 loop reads CASSVSVSPTDTQYF. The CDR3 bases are TGTGCCAGCAGCGTTAGCGTTAGTCCCACAGATACGCAGTATTTT.

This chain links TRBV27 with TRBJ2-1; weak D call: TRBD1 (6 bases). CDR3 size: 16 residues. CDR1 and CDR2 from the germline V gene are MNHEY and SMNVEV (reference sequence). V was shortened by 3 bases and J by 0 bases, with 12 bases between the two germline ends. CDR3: CASSFPGASSYNEQFF. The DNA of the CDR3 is TGTGCCAGCAGTTTCCCAGGGGCTAGCTCCTACAATGAGCAGTTCTTC.

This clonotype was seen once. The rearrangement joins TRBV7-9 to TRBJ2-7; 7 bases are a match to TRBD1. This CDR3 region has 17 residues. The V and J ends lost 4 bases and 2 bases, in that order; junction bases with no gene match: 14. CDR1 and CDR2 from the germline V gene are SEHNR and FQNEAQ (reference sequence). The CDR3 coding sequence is TGTGCCAGCAGCTCCCCCTCGGACAGGCCGAATACCTACGAGCAGTACTTC. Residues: CASSSPSDRPNTYEQYF. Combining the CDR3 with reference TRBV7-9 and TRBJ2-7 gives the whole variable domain DTGVSQNPRHKITKRGQNVTFRCDPISEHNRLYWYRQTLGQGPEFLTYFQNEAQLEKSRLLSDRFSAERPKGSFSTLEIQRTEQGDSAMYLCASSSPSDRPNTYEQYFGPGTRLTVT.

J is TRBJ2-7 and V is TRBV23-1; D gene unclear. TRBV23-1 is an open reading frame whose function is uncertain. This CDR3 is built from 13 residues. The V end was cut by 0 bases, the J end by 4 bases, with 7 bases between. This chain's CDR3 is CASSQSGVYEQYV. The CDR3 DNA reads TGCGCCAGCAGTCAATCAGGAGTTTACGAGCAGTACGTC.

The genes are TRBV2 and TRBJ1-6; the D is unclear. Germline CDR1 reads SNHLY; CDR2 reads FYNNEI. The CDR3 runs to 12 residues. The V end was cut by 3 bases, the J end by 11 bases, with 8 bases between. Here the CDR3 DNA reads TGTGCCAGCAGTGACAGTAGAACACCCCTCCACTTT. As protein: CASSDSRTPLHF.

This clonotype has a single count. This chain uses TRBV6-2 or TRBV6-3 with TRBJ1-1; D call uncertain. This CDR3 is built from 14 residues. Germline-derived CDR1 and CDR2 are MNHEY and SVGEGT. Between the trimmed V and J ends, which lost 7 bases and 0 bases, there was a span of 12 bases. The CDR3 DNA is TGTGCCAGCACCGAGCCGGCTATGAACACTGAAGCTTTCTTT. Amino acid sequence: CASTEPAMNTEAFF.

The CDR3 region is CSARDKGNTGELFF. In nucleotides, the CDR3 is TGCAGTGCTAGGGACAAGGGAAACACCGGGGAGCTGTTTTTT. V is TRBV20-1 and J is TRBJ2-2, with D maybe TRBD1 (5 bases). Germline V gene sequence: CDR1 DFQATT, CDR2 SNEGSKA (reference sequence). The CDR3 contains 14 residues. Between the trimmed V and J ends, which lost 3 bases and 2 bases, there was a span of 10 bases.

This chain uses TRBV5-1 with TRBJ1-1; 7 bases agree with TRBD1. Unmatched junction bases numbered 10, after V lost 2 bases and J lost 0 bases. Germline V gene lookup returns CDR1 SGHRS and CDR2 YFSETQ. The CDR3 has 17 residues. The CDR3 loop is CASSFNLMGQLNTEAFF. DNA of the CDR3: TGCGCCAGCAGCTTTAACCTAATGGGACAGTTGAACACTGAAGCTTTCTTT.

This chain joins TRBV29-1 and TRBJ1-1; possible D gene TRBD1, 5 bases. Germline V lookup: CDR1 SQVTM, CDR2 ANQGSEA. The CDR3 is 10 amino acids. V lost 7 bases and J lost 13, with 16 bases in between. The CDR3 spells CSAGALELFF. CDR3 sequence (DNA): TGCAGCGCCGGGGCCCTCGAGCTTTTCTTT.

The CDR3 DNA is TGCGCCAGCAGCTTGGGTTCGGGGGTTAGCGATGAGCAGTTCTTC. Its translation: CASSLGSGVSDEQFF. The chain uses TRBV5-1 and TRBJ2-1; D possibly corresponds to TRBD2 (6 bases). The CDR3 length is 15 residues. Per germline, CDR1 SGHRS and CDR2 YFSETQ. The ends were cut back, 0 bases at V and 8 bases at J, with 15 bases in the middle.

CDR3 sequence: CASSQVQDSGNTIYF. The CDR3 DNA is TGCGCCAGCAGCCAAGTTCAAGACTCTGGAAACACCATATATTTT. The V gene is TRBV4-1, the J gene TRBJ1-3; D remains unclear. The CDR3 extends over 15 amino acids. Trimming removed 1 base at V and 0 bases at J, with 7 bases between. CDR1 MGHRA and CDR2 YSYEKL come from the germline V gene.

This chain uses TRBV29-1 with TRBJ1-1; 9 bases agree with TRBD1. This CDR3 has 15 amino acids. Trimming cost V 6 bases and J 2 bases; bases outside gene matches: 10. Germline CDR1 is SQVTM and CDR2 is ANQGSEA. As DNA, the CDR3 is TGCAGCGTCACGGGGATGACAGGGGGAAACACTGAAGCTTTCTTT. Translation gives CSVTGMTGGNTEAFF. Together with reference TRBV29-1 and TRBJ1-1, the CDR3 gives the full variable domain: SAVISQKPSRDICQRGTSLTIQCQVDSQVTMMFWYRQQPGQSLTLIATANQGSEATYESGFVIDKFPISRPNLTFSTLTVSNMSPEDSSIYLCSVTGMTGGNTEAFFGQGTRLTVV.

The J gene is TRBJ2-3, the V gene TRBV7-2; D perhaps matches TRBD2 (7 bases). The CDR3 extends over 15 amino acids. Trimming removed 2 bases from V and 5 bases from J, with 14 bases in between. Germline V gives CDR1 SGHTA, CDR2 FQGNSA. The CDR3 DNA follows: TGTGCCAGCAGCTTATACGGGGGGCGTAGAGATACGCAGTATTTT. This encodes CASSLYGGRRDTQYF.

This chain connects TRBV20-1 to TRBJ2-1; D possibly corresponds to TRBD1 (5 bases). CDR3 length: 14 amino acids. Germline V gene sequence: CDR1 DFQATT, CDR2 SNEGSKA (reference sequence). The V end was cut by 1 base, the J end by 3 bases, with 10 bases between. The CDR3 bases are TGCAGTGCTAGAGCCCCGACAGTCTACAATGAGCAGTTCTTC. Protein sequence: CSARAPTVYNEQFF.

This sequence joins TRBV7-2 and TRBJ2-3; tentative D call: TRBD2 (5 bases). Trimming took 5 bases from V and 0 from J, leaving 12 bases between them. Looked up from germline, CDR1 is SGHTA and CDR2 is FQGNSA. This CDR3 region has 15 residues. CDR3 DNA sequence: TGTGCCAGCAGCCCCCCCGGGATTAGCACAGATACGCAGTATTTT. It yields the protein CASSPPGISTDTQYF.

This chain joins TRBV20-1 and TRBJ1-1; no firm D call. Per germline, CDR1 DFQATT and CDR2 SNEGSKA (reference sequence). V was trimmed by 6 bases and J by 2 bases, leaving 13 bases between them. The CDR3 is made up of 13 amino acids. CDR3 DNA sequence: TGCAGTGCCAGACCCAGTCCTAACACTGAAGCTTTCTTT. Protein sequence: CSARPSPNTEAFF.

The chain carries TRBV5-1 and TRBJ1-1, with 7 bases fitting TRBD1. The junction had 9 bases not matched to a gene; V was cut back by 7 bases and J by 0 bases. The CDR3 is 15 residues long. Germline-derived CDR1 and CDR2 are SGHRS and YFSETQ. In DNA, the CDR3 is TGCGCCAGCTTTGACAGGGACCTAATGAACACTGAAGCTTTCTTT. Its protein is CASFDRDLMNTEAFF.

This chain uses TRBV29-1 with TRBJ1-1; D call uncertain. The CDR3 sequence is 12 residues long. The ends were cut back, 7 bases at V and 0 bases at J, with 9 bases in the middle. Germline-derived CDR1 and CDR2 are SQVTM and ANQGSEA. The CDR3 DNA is TGCAGCGCTGTACAGTTGAACACTGAAGCTTTCTTT. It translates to CSAVQLNTEAFF.

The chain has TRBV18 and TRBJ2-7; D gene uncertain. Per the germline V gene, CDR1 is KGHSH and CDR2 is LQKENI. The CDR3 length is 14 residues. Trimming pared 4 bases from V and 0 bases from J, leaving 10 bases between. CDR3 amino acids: CASSRLGTSYEQYV. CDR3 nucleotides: TGTGCCAGCTCACGCCTCGGAACCTCCTACGAGCAGTACGTC.

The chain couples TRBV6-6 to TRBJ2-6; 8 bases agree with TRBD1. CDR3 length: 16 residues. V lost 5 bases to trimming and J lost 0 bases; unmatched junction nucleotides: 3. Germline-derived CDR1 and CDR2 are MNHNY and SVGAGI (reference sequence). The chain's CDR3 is CASSQTGGSGANVLTF. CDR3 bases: TGTGCCAGCAGTCAAACAGGGGGCTCTGGGGCCAACGTCCTGACTTTC.